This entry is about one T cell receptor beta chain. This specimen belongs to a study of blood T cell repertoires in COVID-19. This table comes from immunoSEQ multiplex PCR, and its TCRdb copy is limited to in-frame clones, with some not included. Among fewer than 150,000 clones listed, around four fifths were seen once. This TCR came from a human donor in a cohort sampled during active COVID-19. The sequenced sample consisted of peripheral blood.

The CDR3 spells CASKPDRGQSYEQYF. CDR3 coding DNA: TGTGCCAGCAAACCTGACAGGGGGCAGTCTTACGAGCAGTACTTC. The V call is TRBV2, the J call TRBJ2-7, with 10 bases that match TRBD1. Per germline, CDR1 SNHLY and CDR2 FYNNEI. This CDR3 contains 15 residues. The J segment lost 4 bases and the V segment lost 7 bases, leaving 10 bases of the junction unmatched. The full variable domain, with the rest looked up from reference TRBV2 and TRBJ2-7, is EPEVTQTPSHQVTQMGQEVILRCVPISNHLYFYWYRQILGQKVEFLVSFYNNEISEKSEIFDDQFSVERPDGSNFTLKIRSTKLEDSAMYFCASKPDRGQSYEQYFGPGTRLTVT.